This TCR beta chain was documented in a study of neoadjuvant anti-PD-1 for oral cavity cancer. Study outcomes and limitations: Each response group had just a few patients in TCR analyses.

Produced via immunoSEQ multiplex PCR; TCRdb's table is partial and in-frame only. The sample includes 10,000 to 15,000 clones, approximately 74% of them seen just once. For this clone: Its antigen is not known.

Time point defined: after neoadjuvant nivolumab, at surgical resection. Trimming took off 6 bases at V and 4 bases at J, with 3 bases between the two ends. This CDR3 is built from 10 residues. CDR1 MDHEN and CDR2 SYDVKM come from the germline V gene. V gene TRBV28 combines with J gene TRBJ2-5, with D unclear. The clonotype comes from a person between 35 and 79 years old with oral cavity squamous cell carcinoma. Sequenced here: PBMCs, sampled after nivolumab (anti-PD-1) treatment. The CDR3 bases are TGTGCCAGCAGGCGAGAGACCCAGTACTTC. Translated, it gives CASRRETQYF.